This is a list of T cell receptor beta chains from one sample in a study of blood T cell repertoires in COVID-19. The repertoire was sequenced with immunoSEQ multiplex PCR; TCRdb's copy has only in-frame clones and lacks some. The profile shows fewer than 400,000 clones, roughly 90% of them singletons. Input material: PBMCs or T cells enriched from blood (not recorded which). The origin of the receptors is a woman aged 30 to 39 who had recovered from COVID-19. CDR3s include the opening cysteine and the closing phenylalanine or tryptophan. D genes are given only for firm matches. Clone size, where shown, is once, few, many, or a class for clones that have expanded.

D: .; size: .; V: TRBV20-1; J: TRBJ1-1; DNA: TGCAGTGCTAGTCCCCCCGGCACTGAAGCTTTCTTT; CDR3: CSASPPGTEAFF
D: TRBD1; size: .; V: TRBV25-1; J: TRBJ2-2; DNA: TGTGCCAGCAGTCCGGGACAGGAGCAACCCCCGAACACCGGGGAGCTGTTTTTT; CDR3: CASSPGQEQPPNTGELFF
D: .; size: .; V: TRBV4-1; J: TRBJ1-4; DNA: TGCGCCAGCAGCCAAGAATCTTCGACTAATGAAAAACTGTTTTTT; CDR3: CASSQESSTNEKLFF
D: .; size: .; V: TRBV18; J: TRBJ2-5; DNA: TGTGCCAGCTCACCACCGGGGGGAGAGACCCAGTACTTC; CDR3: CASSPPGGETQYF
D: .; size: .; V: TRBV18; J: TRBJ1-2; DNA: TGTGCCAGCTCACCTGCCCTCGGTCCTAACTATGGCTACACCTTC; CDR3: CASSPALGPNYGYTF
D: .; size: .; V: TRBV28; J: TRBJ1-4; DNA: TGTGCCAGCAGTTTAGAGAGGGGGGGACTTAATGAAAAACTGTTTTTT; CDR3: CASSLERGGLNEKLFF
D: .; size: .; V: TRBV7-8; J: TRBJ2-4; DNA: TGTGCCAGCAGCTTCGGGAGCGGAATCCTAGCCAAAAACATTCAGTACTTC; CDR3: CASSFGSGILAKNIQYF
D: .; size: once; V: TRBV30; J: TRBJ1-1; DNA: TGTGCCTGGTCGACCGGGTCTTTTAAAACTGAAGCTTTCTTT; CDR3: CAWSTGSFKTEAFF
D: .; size: .; V: TRBV7-9; J: TRBJ1-1; DNA: TGTGCCAGCTTCTTAGGACATGAAGCTTTCTTT; CDR3: CASFLGHEAFF
D: .; size: .; V: TRBV9; J: TRBJ2-3; DNA: TGTGCCAGCGAAGCGCTAGCGCGCGAAATCACAGATACGCAGTATTTT; CDR3: CASEALAREITDTQYF
D: .; size: few; V: TRBV6-5; J: TRBJ1-2; DNA: TGTGCCAGCAGTTCAGCAGGGCTTATATCGTATGGCTACACCTTC; CDR3: CASSSAGLISYGYTF
D: .; size: .; V: TRBV14; J: TRBJ2-5; DNA: TGTGCCAGCAGCCAAGATCAACAGGGTAGAGAGACCCAGTACTTC; CDR3: CASSQDQQGRETQYF
D: TRBD1; size: .; V: TRBV28; J: TRBJ2-3; DNA: TGTGCCAGCAGAGCTTGGACAGGGAGCACAGATACGCAGTATTTT; CDR3: CASRAWTGSTDTQYF
D: .; size: .; V: TRBV19; J: TRBJ1-2; DNA: TGTGCCAGTAGTATAGGCAACAATCTGGATGGCTACACCTTC; CDR3: CASSIGNNLDGYTF
D: .; size: .; V: TRBV7-2; J: TRBJ2-2; DNA: TGTGCCAGCAGCTTCCAGGGTGAAACCGGGGAGCTGTTTTTT; CDR3: CASSFQGETGELFF